The present T cell receptor (beta chain) was sequenced within a study of cytomegalovirus exposure and HLA in healthy donors (dated by TCRdb to about 2017). A note on the overall study: According to an earlier analysis of around 600 of the donors, about 179 million T cells yielded approximately 120 million unique TCR beta sequences and more than 250 Gb of sequence data. An early release covering roughly 600 HLA-typed donors comprised roughly 300 gigabases of sequencing data and roughly 86 million unique TCR sequences. Among the roughly 400 genotyped donors, approximately 81% belonged to the genetic ancestry cluster associated with self-reported Caucasian donors. The study aimed to test whether signatures of past pathogen exposure could be identified by cataloging public T cell receptors. The study used immunosequencing to profile the T cell repertoires of under 700 subjects and linked those repertoires to cytomegalovirus serostatus. In addition to the first cohort of approximately 670 subjects, a separate validation cohort of around 110 different subjects was used. The study combined high-throughput TCR immunosequencing, statistical association of individual TCRs with disease status, and machine learning to predict cytomegalovirus infection status. A later analysis re-analyzed previously published TCR beta repertoires from approximately 700 donors and added high-resolution HLA genotyping to study TCR occurrence patterns. Rather than using new phenotypic data, the later analysis identified candidate immune exposures from TCR beta sequences and from how often those sequences occurred across donors. An earlier analysis of 587 of the donors used high-throughput TCR beta sequencing to judge whether each TCR beta V gene segment behaved as functional or pseudogenic. Donor age, sex, ethnicity and CMV serostatus were collected together with the repertoire data. A later genetic analysis took genome-wide SNP genotypes for about 65% of the 666 donors and used that subset as a discovery cohort. All discovery cohort repertoires had been generated using a single sequencing platform. HLA typing included class I and class II loci at four-digit resolution. Typing coverage differed by locus: A, B, C, DRB1 and DQB1 were typed in roughly 620-630 donors, DQA1 in 522, DPA1 in some 570, and DPB1 in roughly 470. Roughly five DR-DQ haplotypes were handled as single units for association and clustering, since linkage in the cohort was strong. On average, around 200,000 unique TCR beta nucleotide sequences were sequenced per donor among 398 genotyped donors of the cohort, with around 19% of those sequences being non-productive. Study-wide conclusions, independent of this receptor: In a later genetic analysis, fewer N-insertions in productive TCRs were reported among donors in an Asian-associated ancestry cluster than the 666-donor mean. The study listed 150 to 200 TCR beta chains as associated with cytomegalovirus. Correlated functional status among segregating V segments might reflect linkage disequilibrium, but an unknown experimental factor could not be ruled out. In both the original and validation cohorts, the classifier was reported to diagnose cytomegalovirus status with high specificity and sensitivity. A few of the identified cytomegalovirus-associated TCR beta chains were confirmed in vitro to be specific for cytomegalovirus antigens. In a later analysis, most CMV-associated TCR beta chains were found to appear HLA-restricted, with HLA associations seemingly driven largely by CMV exposure. In a later analysis, HLA-associated TCR beta chains were found to be more clonally expanded and to have lower generation probabilities than equally common non-associated chains. A further reported finding was that TCR beta sequences accurately predicted the HLA-A and HLA-B alleles for most subjects in the first cohort. An association between a missense DCLRE1C variant and V-gene and J-gene trimming of TCR beta chains was found in a later genetic analysis and replicated in an independent cohort. Specific HLA alleles were associated with over 15,000 TCR beta sequences at a false discovery rate of 0.05 in a later analysis. Most TCR sequences were seen in very few donors, while some public TCRs were found in many individuals. The authors suggested that the approach could potentially be extended to other disease states and immunological phenotypes. Because some donors lacked HLA typing at each locus, the association tests relied only on the typed subset. A cluster of highly shared sequence variants was judged likely to represent a technical artifact of the sequencing pipeline. The earlier analysis of around 600 of the donors excluded seventeen rarely observed V segments, including chromosome 9 orphons, because counts were too low. CMV serostatus was the only immune exposure information available for the cohort. Sequencing depth was assumed to be roughly uniform across donors in the presence/absence analyses, though that assumption may not hold. A later analysis reported that several top co-occurrence clusters appeared linked to parvovirus B19, influenza, CMV and Epstein-Barr virus. According to a later analysis, TCR association rates differed among HLA loci, with DRB1 alleles showing the most associated TCRs and HLA-C alleles showing the fewest. Because the 87-base-pair reads could not distinguish some IMGT-functional V segments, including TRBV6-2 and TRBV6-3, those segments were excluded. An earlier analysis of around 500 of the donors showed that most TCR beta V segments appeared in productive rearrangements either about 90% or about 30% of the time, which broadly matched IMGT annotations. This cohort had only TCR beta chains sequenced, and the lack of alpha or paired-chain data limited which features could be detected. Assigning TCR associations to individual alleles was difficult when HLA alleles, especially DR and DQ, strongly co-occurred.

From its cysteine to its phenylalanine, the CDR3 spans 15 amino acids. Just CDR3 DNA is preserved here, 45 bases in frame from base 1. According to the germline V gene, CDR1 reads SGHTA and CDR2 reads FQGNSA. V has 3 bases trimmed and J has 2 bases trimmed; junction bases matching no gene number 4. The cohort was made up of several hundred healthy bone marrow donors. At the time of sampling, every cohort member was nominally healthy, though immune exposures that went unrecorded were likely present. The donor tested CMV seronegative and was one of the 352 seronegative cohort members. Every donor gave a peripheral blood sample, and the peripheral blood mononuclear cells from that sample were used for TCR beta sequencing. Genomic DNA extraction from the blood cell samples was performed with the Qiagen DNeasy Blood Extraction Kit. Library generation was performed with the immunoSEQ multiplex PCR assay. A mixture of 60 forward primers for TCR Vbeta segments and 13 reverse primers for TCR Jbeta segments was used in the multiplex PCR. The CDR3 region of rearranged TCR beta genes was amplified from genomic DNA by a multiplex PCR assay. The Illumina HiSeq System was used to sequence the amplified TCR beta libraries as 87-base-pair reads. The original pipeline was this. In a later analysis, tens of millions of unique TCR beta chains were counted across the approximately 670 repertoires, and about 9.9 million of these chains were shared by at least two donors. A nearest-neighbor algorithm error-corrected the raw reads and collapsed the reads into unique sequences, merging closely related sequences to remove PCR and sequencing errors. V, D and J gene segments were assigned by aligning CDR3 sequences to IMGT reference sequences. Each retained sequence needed at least a six-nucleotide match to both a V gene segment and a J gene segment. Rearrangements were called productive when the CDR3 lacked stop codons and stayed in frame with V and J; all others were non-productive. CDR3 was defined according to IMGT convention as the region running from the second conserved V-encoded cysteine to the conserved J-encoded phenylalanine. The earlier analysis of some 550 of the donors excluded any sequence lacking an unambiguous match to a single V gene segment. An earlier analysis of roughly 590 of the donors called V segments functional above 56.7% productive rearrangements and segregating when the between-donor standard deviation exceeded 5%. A statistical classification framework was built to diagnose cytomegalovirus status from the catalog of TCR beta chain sequences. V and J gene assignment, in a later analysis, came from comparing TCR nucleotide sequences with IMGT/GENE-DB human TR gene sequences. In a later analysis, CDR3 sequences and most-parsimonious VDJ recombination scenarios were assigned using the TCRdist pipeline. In a later analysis, every TCR beta chain was defined by the combination of its CDR3 amino acid sequence and its V-gene family, and reads without a unique V-gene family were dropped. As a way to deal with suspected cross-contamination and a sequencing artifact, a later analysis dropped under 600 nucleotide sequences that were highly shared and had low generation probability. For each public chain, a later analysis derived a clonal expansion index from normalized ranks of inferred template counts within each repertoire. Generation probabilities in a later analysis came from a VDJ recombination model fitted to out-of-frame rearrangements, and those results were checked against IGoR. In a later analysis, TCR-TCR, TCR-HLA and TCR-CMV co-occurrence was scored with hypergeometric tests, and a repertoire-size bias correction was applied to TCR pairs. False discovery rates were estimated in a later analysis by permuting HLA or CMV assignments 20 times. In a later analysis, co-occurring TCRs were grouped with DBSCAN, and TCRdist sequence similarity was added when clustering was performed within HLA-allele-positive subsets. Co-occurrence clustering excluded repertoires with fewer than 30,000 or more than 120,000 public chains, plus five with anomalous nucleotide sharing. TCRdb mirrors the immuneACCESS table, restricted to in-frame sequences. Some clones are absent from its copies; in checked studies, under half trace to an unresolved V gene, and the reason for the others is unknown. Clonal size and the V and J genes are those of that table, whereas D and trimming came from the DNA. This sample holds 190,000 or so clones; over 80% were observed only once. Jointly, the top ten make up 1.6% of the sample.

Regarding this clone: This receptor's antigen is unknown. No base quality values were provided; no much bigger clone lies one nucleotide off.

This sequence uses TRBV7-2 and TRBJ2-7, with 10 bases in between that match TRBD1. Sequenced material: PBMCs. The sequence derives from a man aged 45-60 years in good health and CMV-seronegative. CDR3 sequence: CASSFQGTGAYEQYF. In nucleotide form, the sequence is TGTGCCAGCAGCTTCCAGGGGACAGGGGCCTACGAGCAGTACTTC.